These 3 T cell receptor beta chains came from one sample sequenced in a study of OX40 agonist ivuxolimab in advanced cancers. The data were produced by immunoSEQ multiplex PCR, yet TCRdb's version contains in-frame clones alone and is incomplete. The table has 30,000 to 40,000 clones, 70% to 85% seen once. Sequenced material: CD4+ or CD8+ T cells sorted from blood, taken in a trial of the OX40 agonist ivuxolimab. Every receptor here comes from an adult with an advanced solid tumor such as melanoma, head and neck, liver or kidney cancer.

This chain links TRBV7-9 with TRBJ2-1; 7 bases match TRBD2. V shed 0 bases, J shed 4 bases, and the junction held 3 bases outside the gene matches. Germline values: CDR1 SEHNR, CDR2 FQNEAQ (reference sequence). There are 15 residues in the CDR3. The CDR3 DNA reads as TGTGCCAGCAGCTTAGCGGGGGGGACTTACAATGAGCAGTTCTTC. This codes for CASSLAGGTYNEQFF.

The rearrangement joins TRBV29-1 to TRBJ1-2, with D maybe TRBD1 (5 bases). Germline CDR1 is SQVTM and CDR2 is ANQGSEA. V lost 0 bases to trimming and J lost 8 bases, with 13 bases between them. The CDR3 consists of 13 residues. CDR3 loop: CSVEDWDGGGYTF. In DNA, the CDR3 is TGCAGCGTTGAAGATTGGGACGGGGGGGGCTACACCTTC.

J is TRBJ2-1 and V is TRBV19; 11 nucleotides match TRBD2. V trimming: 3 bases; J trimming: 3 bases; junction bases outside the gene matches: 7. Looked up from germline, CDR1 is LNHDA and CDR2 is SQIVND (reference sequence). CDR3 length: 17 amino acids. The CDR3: CASSMTSGDLLYNEQFF. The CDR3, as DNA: TGTGCCAGTAGTATGACTAGCGGGGACCTTCTCTACAATGAGCAGTTCTTC.